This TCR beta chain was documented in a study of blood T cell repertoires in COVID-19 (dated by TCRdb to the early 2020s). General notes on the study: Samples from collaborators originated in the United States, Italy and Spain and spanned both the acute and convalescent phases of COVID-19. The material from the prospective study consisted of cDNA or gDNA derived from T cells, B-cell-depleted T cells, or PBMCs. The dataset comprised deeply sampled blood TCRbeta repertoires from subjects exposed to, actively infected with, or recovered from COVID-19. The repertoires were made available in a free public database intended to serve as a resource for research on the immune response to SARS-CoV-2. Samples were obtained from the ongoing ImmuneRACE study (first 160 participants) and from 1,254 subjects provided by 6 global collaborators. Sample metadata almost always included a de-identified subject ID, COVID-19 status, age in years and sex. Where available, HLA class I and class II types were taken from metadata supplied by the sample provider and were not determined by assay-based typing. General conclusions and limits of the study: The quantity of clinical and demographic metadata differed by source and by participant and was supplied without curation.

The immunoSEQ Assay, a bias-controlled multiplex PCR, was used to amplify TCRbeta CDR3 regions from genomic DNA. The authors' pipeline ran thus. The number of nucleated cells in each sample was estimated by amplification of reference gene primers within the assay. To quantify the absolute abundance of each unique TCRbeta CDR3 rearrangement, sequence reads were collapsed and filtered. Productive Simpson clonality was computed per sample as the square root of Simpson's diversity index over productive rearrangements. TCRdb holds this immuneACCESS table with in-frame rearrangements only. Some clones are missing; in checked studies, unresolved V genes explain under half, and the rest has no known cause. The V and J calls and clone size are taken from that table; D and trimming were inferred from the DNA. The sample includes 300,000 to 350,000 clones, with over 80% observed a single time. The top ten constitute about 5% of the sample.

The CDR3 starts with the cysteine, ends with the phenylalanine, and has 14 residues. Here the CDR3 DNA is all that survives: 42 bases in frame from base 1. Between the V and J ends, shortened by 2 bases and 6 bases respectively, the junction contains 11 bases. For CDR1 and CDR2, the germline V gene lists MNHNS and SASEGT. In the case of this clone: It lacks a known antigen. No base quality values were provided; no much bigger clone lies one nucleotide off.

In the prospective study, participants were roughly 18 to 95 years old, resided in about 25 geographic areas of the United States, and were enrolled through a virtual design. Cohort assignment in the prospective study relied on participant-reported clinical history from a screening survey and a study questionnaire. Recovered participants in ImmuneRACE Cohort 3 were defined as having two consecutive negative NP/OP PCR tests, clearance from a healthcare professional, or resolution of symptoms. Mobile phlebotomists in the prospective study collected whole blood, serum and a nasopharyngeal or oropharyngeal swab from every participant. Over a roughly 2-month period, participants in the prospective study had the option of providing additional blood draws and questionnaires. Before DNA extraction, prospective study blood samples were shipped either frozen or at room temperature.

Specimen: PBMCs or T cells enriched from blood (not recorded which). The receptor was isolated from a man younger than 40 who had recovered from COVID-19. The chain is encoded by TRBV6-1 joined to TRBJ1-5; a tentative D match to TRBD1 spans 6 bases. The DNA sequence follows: TGTGCCAGCAGTGAATGGGGGCGGGCTCAGCCCCAGCATTTT. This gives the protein CASSEWGRAQPQHF.